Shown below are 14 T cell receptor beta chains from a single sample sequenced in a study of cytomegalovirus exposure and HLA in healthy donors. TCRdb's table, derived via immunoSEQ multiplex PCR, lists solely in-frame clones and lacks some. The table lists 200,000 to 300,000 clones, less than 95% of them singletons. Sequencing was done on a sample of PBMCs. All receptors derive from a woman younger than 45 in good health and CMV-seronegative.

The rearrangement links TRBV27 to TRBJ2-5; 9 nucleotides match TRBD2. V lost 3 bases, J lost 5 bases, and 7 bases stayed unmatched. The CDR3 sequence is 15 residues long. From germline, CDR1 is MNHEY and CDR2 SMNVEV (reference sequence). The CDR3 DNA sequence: TGTGCCAGCAGTTTGTATCTAGCGGGATTGGAGACCCAGTACTTC. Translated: CASSLYLAGLETQYF.

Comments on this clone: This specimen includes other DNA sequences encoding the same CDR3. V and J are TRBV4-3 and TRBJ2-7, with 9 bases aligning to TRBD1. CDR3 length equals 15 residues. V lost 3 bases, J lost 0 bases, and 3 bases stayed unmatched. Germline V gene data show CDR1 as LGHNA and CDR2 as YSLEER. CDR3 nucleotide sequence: TGCGCCAGCAGCCAGGGGACAGGGCCCTCCTACGAGCAGTACTTC. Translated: CASSQGTGPSYEQYF.

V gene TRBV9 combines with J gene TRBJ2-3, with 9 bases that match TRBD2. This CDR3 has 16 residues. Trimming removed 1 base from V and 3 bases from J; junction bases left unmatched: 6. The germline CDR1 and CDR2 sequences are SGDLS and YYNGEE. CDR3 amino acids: CASSVSASGKTDTQYF. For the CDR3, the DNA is TGTGCCAGCAGCGTATCGGCTAGCGGGAAAACAGATACGCAGTATTTT.

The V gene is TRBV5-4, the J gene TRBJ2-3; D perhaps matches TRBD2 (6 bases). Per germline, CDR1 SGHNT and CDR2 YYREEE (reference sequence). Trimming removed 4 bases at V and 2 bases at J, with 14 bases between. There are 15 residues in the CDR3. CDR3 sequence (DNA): TGTGCCAGCAGCGTAGGGACTCATAACACAGATACGCAGTATTTT. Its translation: CASSVGTHNTDTQYF. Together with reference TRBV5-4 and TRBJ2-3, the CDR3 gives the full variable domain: ETGVTQSPTHLIKTRGQQVTLRCSSQSGHNTVSWYQQALGQGPQFIFQYYREEENGRGNFPPRFSGLQFPNYSSELNVNALELDDSALYLCASSVGTHNTDTQYFGPGTRLTVL.

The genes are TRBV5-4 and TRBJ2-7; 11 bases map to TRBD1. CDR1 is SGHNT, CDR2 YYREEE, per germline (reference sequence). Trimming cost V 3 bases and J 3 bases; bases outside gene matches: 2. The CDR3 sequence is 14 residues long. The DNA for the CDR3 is TGTGCCAGCAGCTCCGGGACAGGGGGCTACGAGCAGTACTTC. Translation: CASSSGTGGYEQYF. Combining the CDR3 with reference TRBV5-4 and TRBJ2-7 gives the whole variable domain ETGVTQSPTHLIKTRGQQVTLRCSSQSGHNTVSWYQQALGQGPQFIFQYYREEENGRGNFPPRFSGLQFPNYSSELNVNALELDDSALYLCASSSGTGGYEQYFGPGTRLTVT.

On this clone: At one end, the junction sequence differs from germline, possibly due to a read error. This chain's CDR3 is CASTPGRRLAGKTF. The CDR3 DNA sequence: TGTGCCAGCACCCCTGGGCGAAGACTAGCGGGGAAGACTTTC. The chain has TRBV2 and TRBJ2-7; 11 positions match TRBD2. From germline, CDR1 is SNHLY and CDR2 FYNNEI. This CDR3 region has 14 residues.

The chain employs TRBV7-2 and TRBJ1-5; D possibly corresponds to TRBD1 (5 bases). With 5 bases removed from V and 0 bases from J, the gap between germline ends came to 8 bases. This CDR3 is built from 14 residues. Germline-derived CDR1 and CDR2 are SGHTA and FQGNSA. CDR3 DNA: TGTGCCAGCAGCCACGACAGTAGCAATCAGCCCCAGCATTTT. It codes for CASSHDSSNQPQHF.

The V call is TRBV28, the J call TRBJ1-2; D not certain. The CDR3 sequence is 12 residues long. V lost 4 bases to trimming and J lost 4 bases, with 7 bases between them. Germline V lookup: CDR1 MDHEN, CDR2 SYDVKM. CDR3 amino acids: CASSSAFYGYTF. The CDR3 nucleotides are TGTGCCAGCAGTTCTGCATTCTATGGCTACACCTTC.

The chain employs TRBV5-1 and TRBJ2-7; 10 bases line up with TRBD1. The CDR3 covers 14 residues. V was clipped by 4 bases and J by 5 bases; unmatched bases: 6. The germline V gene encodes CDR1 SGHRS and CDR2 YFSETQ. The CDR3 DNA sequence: TGCGCCAGCAGCGGGACAGGGGAAAGGGACGAGCAGTACTTC. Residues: CASSGTGERDEQYF.

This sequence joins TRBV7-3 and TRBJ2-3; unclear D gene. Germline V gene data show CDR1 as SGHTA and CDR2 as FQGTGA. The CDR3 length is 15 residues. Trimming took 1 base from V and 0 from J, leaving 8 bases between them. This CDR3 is CASSLMGGSTDTQYF. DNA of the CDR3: TGTGCCAGCAGCTTAATGGGCGGAAGCACAGATACGCAGTATTTT.

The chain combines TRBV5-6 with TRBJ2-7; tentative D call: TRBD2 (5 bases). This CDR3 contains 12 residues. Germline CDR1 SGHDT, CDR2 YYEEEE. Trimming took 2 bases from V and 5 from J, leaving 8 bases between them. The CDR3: CASSLGSDEQYF. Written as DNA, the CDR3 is TGTGCCAGCAGCTTAGGGAGTGACGAGCAGTACTTC. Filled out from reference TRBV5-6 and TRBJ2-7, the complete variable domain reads DAGVTQSPTHLIKTRGQQVTLRCSPKSGHDTVSWYQQALGQGPQFIFQYYEEEERQRGNFPDRFSGHQFPNYSSELNVNALLLGDSALYLCASSLGSDEQYFGPGTRLTVT.

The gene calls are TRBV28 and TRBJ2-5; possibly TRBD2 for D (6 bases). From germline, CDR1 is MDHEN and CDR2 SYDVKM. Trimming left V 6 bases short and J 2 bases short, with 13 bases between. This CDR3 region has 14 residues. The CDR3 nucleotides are TGTGCCAGCAGATCCGGAGGGATACAAGAGACCCAGTACTTC. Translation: CASRSGGIQETQYF.

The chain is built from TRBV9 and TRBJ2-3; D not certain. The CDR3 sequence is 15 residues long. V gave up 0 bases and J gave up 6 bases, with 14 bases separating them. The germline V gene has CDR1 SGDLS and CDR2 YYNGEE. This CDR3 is CASSVATGVSDTQYF. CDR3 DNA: TGTGCCAGCAGCGTAGCTACTGGGGTATCTGATACGCAGTATTTT.

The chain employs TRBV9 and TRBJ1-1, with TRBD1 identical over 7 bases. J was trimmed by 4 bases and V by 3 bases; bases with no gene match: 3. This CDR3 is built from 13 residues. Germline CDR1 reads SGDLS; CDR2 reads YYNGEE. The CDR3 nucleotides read TGTGCCAGCAGCGCAGGGGGATCCACTGAAGCTTTCTTT. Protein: CASSAGGSTEAFF. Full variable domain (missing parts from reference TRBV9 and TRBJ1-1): DSGVTQTPKHLITATGQRVTLRCSPRSGDLSVYWYQQSLDQGLQFLIQYYNGEERAKGNILERFSAQQFPDLHSELNLSSLELGDSALYFCASSAGGSTEAFFGQGTRLTVV.